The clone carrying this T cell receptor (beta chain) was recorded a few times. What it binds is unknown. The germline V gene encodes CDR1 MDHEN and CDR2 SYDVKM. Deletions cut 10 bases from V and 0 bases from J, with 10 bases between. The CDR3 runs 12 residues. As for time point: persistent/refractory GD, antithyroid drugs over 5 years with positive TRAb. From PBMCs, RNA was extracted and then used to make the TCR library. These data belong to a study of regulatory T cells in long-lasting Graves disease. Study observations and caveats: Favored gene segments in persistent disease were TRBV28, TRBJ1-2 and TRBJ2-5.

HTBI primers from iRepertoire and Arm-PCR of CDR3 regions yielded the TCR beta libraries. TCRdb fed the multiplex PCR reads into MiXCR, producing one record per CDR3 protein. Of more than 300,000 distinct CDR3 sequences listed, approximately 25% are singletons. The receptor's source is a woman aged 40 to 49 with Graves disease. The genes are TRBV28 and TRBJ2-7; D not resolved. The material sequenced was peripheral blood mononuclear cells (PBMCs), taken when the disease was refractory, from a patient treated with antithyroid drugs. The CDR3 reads CATETVSYEQYF. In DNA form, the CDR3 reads TGTGCCACCGAGACGGTCTCCTACGAGCAGTACTTC.